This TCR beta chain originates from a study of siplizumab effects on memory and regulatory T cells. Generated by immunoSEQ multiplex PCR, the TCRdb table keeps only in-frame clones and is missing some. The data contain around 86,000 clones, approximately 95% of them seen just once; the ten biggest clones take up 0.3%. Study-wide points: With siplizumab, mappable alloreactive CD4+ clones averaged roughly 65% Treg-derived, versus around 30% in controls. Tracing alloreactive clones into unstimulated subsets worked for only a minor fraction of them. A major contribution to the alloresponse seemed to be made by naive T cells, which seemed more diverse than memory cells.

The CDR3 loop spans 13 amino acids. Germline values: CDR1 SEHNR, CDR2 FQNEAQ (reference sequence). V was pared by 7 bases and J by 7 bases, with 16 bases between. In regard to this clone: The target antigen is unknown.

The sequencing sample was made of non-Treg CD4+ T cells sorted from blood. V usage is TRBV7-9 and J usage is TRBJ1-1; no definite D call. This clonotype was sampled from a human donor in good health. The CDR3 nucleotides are TGTGCCAGCACCGGACGGGGAAGTTATGAAGCTTTCTTT. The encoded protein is CASTGRGSYEAFF.